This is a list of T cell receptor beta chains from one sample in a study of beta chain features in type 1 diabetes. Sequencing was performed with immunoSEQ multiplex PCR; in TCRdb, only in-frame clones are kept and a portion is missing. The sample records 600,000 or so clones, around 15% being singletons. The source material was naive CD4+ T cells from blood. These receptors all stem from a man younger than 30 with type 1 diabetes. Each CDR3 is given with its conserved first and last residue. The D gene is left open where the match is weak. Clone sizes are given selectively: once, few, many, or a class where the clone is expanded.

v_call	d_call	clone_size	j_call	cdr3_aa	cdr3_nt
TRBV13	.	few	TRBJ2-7	CASSRGRAVWNEQYF	TGTGCCAGCAGCAGGGGCAGGGCGGTCTGGAACGAGCAGTACTTC
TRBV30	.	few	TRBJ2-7	CAWRGFSSYEQYF	TGTGCCTGGAGGGGATTCAGCTCCTACGAGCAGTACTTC
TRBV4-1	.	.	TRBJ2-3	CASSQTLFTDTQYF	TGCGCCAGCAGCCAAACTCTTTTCACAGATACGCAGTATTTT
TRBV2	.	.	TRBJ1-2	CASRGTWGSYGYTF	TGTGCCAGCAGGGGGACTTGGGGTAGCTATGGCTACACCTTC
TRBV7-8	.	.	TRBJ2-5	CASSLGQNQETQYF	TGTGCCAGCAGCCTGGGACAAAACCAAGAGACCCAGTACTTC
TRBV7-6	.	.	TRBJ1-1	CASSWTNRNTEAFF	TGTGCCAGCAGCTGGACAAACCGGAACACTGAAGCTTTCTTT
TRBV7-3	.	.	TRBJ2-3	CASSLGLDTLYF	TGTGCCAGCAGCTTAGGGTTGGATACGCTGTATTTT
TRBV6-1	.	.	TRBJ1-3	CASSERYSGNTIYF	TGTGCCAGCAGTGAAAGATACTCTGGAAACACCATATATTTT
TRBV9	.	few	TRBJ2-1	CASSAGTPNEQFF	TGTGCCAGCAGCGCCGGGACTCCCAATGAGCAGTTCTTC
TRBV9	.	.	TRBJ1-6	CASSVEQLYNSPLHF	TGTGCCAGCAGCGTAGAACAGCTCTATAATTCACCCCTCCACTTT
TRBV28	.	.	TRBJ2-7	CASRLQPYEQYF	TGTGCCAGCAGACTTCAACCCTACGAGCAGTACTTC
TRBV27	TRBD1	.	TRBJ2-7	CASSAGQGPYEQYF	TGTGCCAGCAGCGCGGGACAGGGACCTTACGAGCAGTACTTC
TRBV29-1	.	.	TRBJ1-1	CSVVGWVTEAFF	TGCAGCGTTGTCGGTTGGGTGACTGAAGCTTTCTTT
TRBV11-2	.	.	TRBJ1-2	CASSLDLGATNYGYTF	TGTGCCAGCAGCTTAGATCTGGGGGCAACTAACTATGGCTACACCTTC
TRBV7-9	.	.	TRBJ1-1	CASSSQKQGFTEAFF	TGTGCCAGCAGCTCCCAGAAACAGGGATTTACTGAAGCTTTCTTT
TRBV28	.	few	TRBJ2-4	CASSSQTSWKNIQYF	TGTGCCAGCAGTTCCCAGACTAGTTGGAAAAACATTCAGTACTTC
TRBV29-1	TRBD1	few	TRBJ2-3	CSVRDRTSKSTDTQYF	TGCAGCGTTCGGGACAGAACTTCGAAGAGCACAGATACGCAGTATTTT
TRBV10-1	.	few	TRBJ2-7	CASSERGTSYEQYF	TGCGCCAGCAGTGAAAGAGGGACCTCCTACGAGCAGTACTTC
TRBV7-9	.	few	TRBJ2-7	CASSSHPGEQYF	TGTGCCAGCAGCTCCCACCCCGGGGAGCAGTACTTC
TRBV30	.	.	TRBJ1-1	CAWLMNTEAFF	TGTGCCTGGTTAATGAACACTGAAGCTTTCTTT
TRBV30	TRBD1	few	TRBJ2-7	CAWSDRALTFSYEQYF	TGTGCCTGGAGCGACAGGGCCTTGACCTTCTCCTACGAGCAGTACTTC